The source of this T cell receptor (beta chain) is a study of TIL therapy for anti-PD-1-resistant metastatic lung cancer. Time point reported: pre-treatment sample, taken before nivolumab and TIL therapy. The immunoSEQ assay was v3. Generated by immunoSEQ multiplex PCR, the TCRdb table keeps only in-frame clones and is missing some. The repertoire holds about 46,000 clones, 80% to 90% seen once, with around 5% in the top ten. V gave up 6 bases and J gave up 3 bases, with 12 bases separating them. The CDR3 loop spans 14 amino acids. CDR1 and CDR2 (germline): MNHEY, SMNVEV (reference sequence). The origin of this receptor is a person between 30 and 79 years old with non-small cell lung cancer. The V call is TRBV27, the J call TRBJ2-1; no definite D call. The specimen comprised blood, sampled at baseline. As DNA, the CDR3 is TGTGCCAGCAGGGGTCTGGGTGGCTACAATGAGCAGTTCTTC. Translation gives CASRGLGGYNEQFF.